This entry lists 21 T cell receptor beta chains sequenced from one sample in a study of blood T cell repertoires in COVID-19. Some clones are missing from TCRdb's copy, which holds only in-frame ones; the method was immunoSEQ multiplex PCR. The table shows just under 150,000 clones, with just under 90% occurring only once. Sequenced sample: peripheral blood. The source of these receptors is a woman aged 45-65 years with active or convalescent COVID-19.

The chain recombines TRBV20-1 with TRBJ2-1; TRBD2 aligns across 9 bases. This CDR3 contains 14 residues. The germline gives CDR1 DFQATT, CDR2 SNEGSKA (reference sequence). J was trimmed by 6 bases and V by 3 bases; bases with no gene match: 6. The CDR3 reads CSASGTSRRNEQFF. The CDR3 DNA reads TGCAGTGCTAGTGGGACTAGCAGGCGCAATGAGCAGTTCTTC.

The V gene is TRBV3-1 (or the pseudogene TRBV3-2), the J gene TRBJ2-7; TRBD2 agrees at 9 bases. The CDR3 sequence is 15 residues long. Germline CDR1 LGHDT, CDR2 YNNKEL (reference sequence). V lost 2 bases and J lost 1; bases outside the gene matches: 3. The CDR3 DNA sequence: TGTGCCAGCAGCCAAAGACTAGCGGAGTCCTACGAGCAGTACTTC. Protein product: CASSQRLAESYEQYF.

This clone was counted a few times. V usage is TRBV27 and J usage is TRBJ2-7; 9 nucleotides line up with TRBD1. The CDR3 spans 15 residues. J was trimmed by 4 bases and V by 5 bases; bases with no gene match: 9. Germline-derived CDR1 and CDR2 are MNHEY and SMNVEV (reference sequence). The CDR3 spells CASSPGTGLAYEQYF. The CDR3 coding sequence is TGTGCCAGCAGTCCCGGGACAGGGCTCGCTTACGAGCAGTACTTC.

The chain joins TRBV15 to TRBJ2-4, with D tentatively TRBD2 (6 bases). Germline-derived CDR1 and CDR2 are LNHNV and YYDKDF (reference sequence). With 5 bases removed from V and 2 bases from J, the gap between germline ends came to 25 bases. The CDR3 spans 19 residues. The CDR3 DNA reads as TGTGCCACCAGCCCCGCCCGGCCCGGGGGTAGATTGACCAAAAACATTCAGTACTTC. Translated: CATSPARPGGRLTKNIQYF.

At least ten counts were recorded for this clone. The chain is built from TRBV27 and TRBJ1-2; weak D call: TRBD1 (6 bases). The V and J ends lost 6 bases and 2 bases respectively, with 16 bases between them. This CDR3 has 15 amino acids. Germline V lookup: CDR1 MNHEY, CDR2 SMNVEV (reference sequence). The CDR3 region is CASSRLDSPNYGYTF. The CDR3 DNA follows: TGTGCCAGCAGCCGATTGGACAGTCCGAACTATGGCTACACCTTC.

With regard to this clone: The junction does not match germline at one end; this may be a read error. The rearrangement joins TRBV9 to TRBJ2-7, with a possible D match to TRBD2 (6 bases). The CDR3 consists of 15 residues. The germline V gene encodes CDR1 SGDLS and CDR2 YYNGEE. In DNA, the CDR3 is TGTGCCAGCAGCGTAGGGCCTACTAGCTCCGACGAGCAGTACTTC. It specifies CASSVGPTSSDEQYF.

J is TRBJ1-1 and V is TRBV29-1; perhaps TRBD1 as D (6 bases). This CDR3 spans 15 amino acids. Germline V gives CDR1 SQVTM, CDR2 ANQGSEA. Trimming took off 4 bases at V and 4 bases at J, with 19 bases between the two ends. DNA for the CDR3: TGCAGCGTTGTACGGTGGGGGCTGAAGGGCACTGAAGCTTTCTTT. This gives the protein CSVVRWGLKGTEAFF.

In DNA form, the CDR3 reads TGCGCCAGCAGCCAAGTTGGGTGGGACAGGGCCTATGGCTACACCTTC. Encoded protein: CASSQVGWDRAYGYTF. The V call is TRBV4-3, the J call TRBJ1-2, with 9 bases lining up with TRBD1. The germline V gene encodes CDR1 LGHNA and CDR2 YSLEER. V lost 1 base, J lost 4 bases, and 7 bases stayed unmatched. The length of the CDR3 is 16 residues.

The chain employs TRBV16 and TRBJ1-1; a possible D gene is TRBD1 (5 bases). Germline CDR1 reads KGHSY; CDR2 reads FQNENV. This CDR3 comprises 15 residues. The ends were cut back, 2 bases at V and 2 bases at J, with 12 bases in the middle. CDR3 sequence (DNA): TGTGCCAGCAGCCAAGGACAATCTTATAACACTGAAGCTTTCTTT. Translated, it gives CASSQGQSYNTEAFF.

The CDR3 nucleotides read TGTGCCAGCTCACCAGGACAGGGAATGAACACTGAAGCTTTCTTT. Protein sequence: CASSPGQGMNTEAFF. This chain joins TRBV18 and TRBJ1-1; the match to TRBD1 covers 8 bases. The V gene end was trimmed by 2 bases and the J gene end by 0 bases; junction bases not matched to a gene: 2. This CDR3 is 15 amino acids long. CDR1 is KGHSH, CDR2 LQKENI, per germline. Using reference TRBV18 and TRBJ1-1 for the parts outside the CDR3, the full variable domain is NAGVMQNPRHLVRRRGQEARLRCSPMKGHSHVYWYRQLPEEGLKFMVYLQKENIIDESGMPKERFSAEFPKEGPSILRIQQVVRGDSAAYFCASSPGQGMNTEAFFGQGTRLTVV.

The gene calls are TRBV20-1 and TRBJ1-2; D is unclear. Germline V gene sequence: CDR1 DFQATT, CDR2 SNEGSKA (reference sequence). This CDR3 is 13 amino acids long. The germline V and J ends were trimmed by 3 bases and 1 base, with 9 bases remaining between them. CDR3 bases: TGCAGTGCTAGTAACCAGGTTAACTATGGCTACACCTTC. Translation: CSASNQVNYGYTF.

In this sample, this clone turned up a few times. CDR3 nucleotides: TGTGCCAGCAGCTTAGTAGTGAACACTGAAGCTTTCTTT. Its translation is CASSLVVNTEAFF. This chain uses TRBV7-2 with TRBJ1-1; D is undetermined. Trimming took 1 base from V and 0 from J, leaving 3 bases between them. This CDR3 is built from 13 residues. From germline, CDR1 is SGHTA and CDR2 FQGNSA.

This clone was counted a single time. The chain has TRBV28 and TRBJ1-2; D is uncertain. Germline V gives CDR1 MDHEN, CDR2 SYDVKM. V lost 2 bases to trimming and J lost 8 bases, with 15 bases between them. This CDR3 contains 14 residues. This CDR3 reads CASSLVNRIRGYTF. The CDR3, as DNA: TGTGCCAGCAGTTTAGTCAATCGTATTCGGGGCTACACCTTC.

This rearrangement joins TRBV7-2 to TRBJ1-1; maybe TRBD1 (6 bases). CDR3 length: 14 amino acids. From germline, CDR1 is SGHTA and CDR2 FQGNSA. Trimming removed 7 bases from V and 4 bases from J, with 16 bases in between. The CDR3, as DNA: TGTGCCAGCAACCACCGCACAGGGTCCACTGAAGCTTTCTTT. Amino acids: CASNHRTGSTEAFF. Full variable domain (remainder filled in from reference TRBV7-2 and TRBJ1-1): GAGVSQSPSNKVTEKGKDVELRCDPISGHTALYWYRQSLGQGLEFLIYFQGNSAPDKSGLPSDRFSAERTGGSVSTLTIQRTQQEDSAVYLCASNHRTGSTEAFFGQGTRLTVV.

This chain uses TRBV24-1 with TRBJ2-7, with D unclear. The CDR3 has 11 amino acids. Deletions cut 1 base from V and 5 bases from J, with 2 bases between. The germline CDR1 and CDR2 sequences are KGHDR and SFDVKD. The CDR3 coding sequence is TGTGCCACCAGTGATTTCAACGAGCAGTACTTC. Amino acids: CATSDFNEQYF.

The rearrangement links TRBV7-9 to TRBJ2-1, with D possibly being TRBD1 (6 bases). The CDR3 is 16 amino acids. Germline V gives CDR1 SEHNR, CDR2 FQNEAQ (reference sequence). V was clipped by 2 bases and J by 5 bases, with 16 bases between them. The CDR3 DNA sequence: TGTGCCAGCAGCTTACGGCTAACAGGGTTCGACAATGAGCAGTTCTTC. It translates to CASSLRLTGFDNEQFF.

The rearrangement uses TRBV27 and TRBJ2-1, with TRBD2 matching 9 bases. Germline-derived CDR1 and CDR2 are MNHEY and SMNVEV (reference sequence). The CDR3 covers 13 residues. Trimming took 7 bases from V and 6 from J; bases not matched to a gene: 4. CDR3 in DNA: TGTGCCAGCATGGGCGGGAGGGCCAATGAGCAGTTCTTC. Translated, it gives CASMGGRANEQFF.

The gene calls are TRBV4-3 and TRBJ1-4, with D perhaps matching TRBD1 (5 bases). V was pared by 4 bases and J by 8 bases, with 17 bases between. The CDR3 is 15 amino acids. Germline V gene lookup returns CDR1 LGHNA and CDR2 YSLEER. CDR3 region: CASSPSGGLREKLFF. CDR3 in DNA: TGCGCCAGCAGCCCGTCCGGGGGTTTAAGGGAAAAACTGTTTTTT.

This chain links TRBV15 with TRBJ1-6; 8 bases agree with TRBD1. J was trimmed by 7 bases and V by 0 bases; bases with no gene match: 2. The CDR3 loop spans 15 amino acids. Per germline, CDR1 LNHNV and CDR2 YYDKDF (reference sequence). The chain's CDR3 is CATSRETGGNSPLHF. The DNA of the CDR3 is TGTGCCACCAGCAGAGAAACAGGGGGGAATTCACCCCTCCACTTT.

This clone is a singleton in its sample. In DNA form, the CDR3 reads TGTGCCAGCAGCTTAATTGGCGGGGTGAACACCGGGGAGCTGTTTTTT. Translation gives CASSLIGGVNTGELFF. The gene calls are TRBV7-8 and TRBJ2-2; D possibly corresponds to TRBD2 (6 bases). The CDR3 runs to 16 residues. Trimming pared 2 bases from V and 1 base from J, leaving 11 bases between. Per the germline V gene, CDR1 is SGHVS and CDR2 is FQNEAQ.

The chain carries TRBV10-3 and TRBJ1-2; 9 nucleotides match TRBD1. CDR3 size: 13 residues. The germline CDR1 and CDR2 sequences are ENHRY and SYGVKD. V trimming: 5 bases; J trimming: 8 bases; junction bases outside the gene matches: 6. The CDR3 DNA reads TGTGCCATCAGTTTACAGGGGGCTTGGGGCTACACCTTC. Translation gives CAISLQGAWGYTF.